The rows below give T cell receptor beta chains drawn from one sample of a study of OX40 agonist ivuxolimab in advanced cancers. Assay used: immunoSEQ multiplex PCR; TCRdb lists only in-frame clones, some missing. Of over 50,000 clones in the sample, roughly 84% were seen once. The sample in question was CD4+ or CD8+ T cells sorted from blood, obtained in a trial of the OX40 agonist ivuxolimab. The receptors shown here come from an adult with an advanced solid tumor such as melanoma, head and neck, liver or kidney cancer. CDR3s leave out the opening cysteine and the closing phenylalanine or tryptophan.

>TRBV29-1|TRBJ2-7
SVGENRGDEQY
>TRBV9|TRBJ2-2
ASSVTGEPGELF
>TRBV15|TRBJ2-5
ATSPTSGRAETQY
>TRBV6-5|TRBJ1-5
ASRTGDQPQH
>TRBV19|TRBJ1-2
ASSTGTGGNYGYT
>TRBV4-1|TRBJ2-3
ASSQETTRSDTQY
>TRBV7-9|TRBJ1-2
ASSPQGIDGYT
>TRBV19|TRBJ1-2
ASTRDRGGYGYT
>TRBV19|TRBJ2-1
ASSIRRVNNEQF
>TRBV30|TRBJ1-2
AWSGGPNEGYT
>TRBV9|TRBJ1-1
ASSVLAGIDTEAF
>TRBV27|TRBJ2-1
ASSPQNQGSSGRPNEQF
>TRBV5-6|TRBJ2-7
ASSRWGLSSYEQY
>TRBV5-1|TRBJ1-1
ASSPQQGRAAF
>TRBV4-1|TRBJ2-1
ASSQETPDNNEQF
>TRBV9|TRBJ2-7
ASSVEAYKGEQY
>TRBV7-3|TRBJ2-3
ASSLTRELGLAGVPDTQY
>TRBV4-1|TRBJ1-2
ASSQSTGIGYGYT
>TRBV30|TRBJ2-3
AWSGSGDTQY
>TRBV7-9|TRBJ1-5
ASSLGGGPQH
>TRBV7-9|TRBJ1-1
ASSLEGRGRSIAEAF